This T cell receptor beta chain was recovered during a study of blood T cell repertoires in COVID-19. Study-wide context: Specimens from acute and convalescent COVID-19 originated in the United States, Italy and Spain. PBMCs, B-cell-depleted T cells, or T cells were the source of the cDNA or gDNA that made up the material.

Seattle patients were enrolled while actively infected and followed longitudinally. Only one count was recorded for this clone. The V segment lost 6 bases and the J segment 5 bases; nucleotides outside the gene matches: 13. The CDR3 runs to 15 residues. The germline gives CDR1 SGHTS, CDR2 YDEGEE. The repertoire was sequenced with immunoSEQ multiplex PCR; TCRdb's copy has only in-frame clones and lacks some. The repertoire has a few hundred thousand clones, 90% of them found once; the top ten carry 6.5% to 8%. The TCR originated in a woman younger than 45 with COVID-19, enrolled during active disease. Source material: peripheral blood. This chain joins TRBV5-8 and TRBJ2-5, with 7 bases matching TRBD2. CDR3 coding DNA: TGTGCCAGCAAAAAAAGAGGGAGGGCCCAGGAGACCCAGTACTTC. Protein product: CASKKRGRAQETQYF.